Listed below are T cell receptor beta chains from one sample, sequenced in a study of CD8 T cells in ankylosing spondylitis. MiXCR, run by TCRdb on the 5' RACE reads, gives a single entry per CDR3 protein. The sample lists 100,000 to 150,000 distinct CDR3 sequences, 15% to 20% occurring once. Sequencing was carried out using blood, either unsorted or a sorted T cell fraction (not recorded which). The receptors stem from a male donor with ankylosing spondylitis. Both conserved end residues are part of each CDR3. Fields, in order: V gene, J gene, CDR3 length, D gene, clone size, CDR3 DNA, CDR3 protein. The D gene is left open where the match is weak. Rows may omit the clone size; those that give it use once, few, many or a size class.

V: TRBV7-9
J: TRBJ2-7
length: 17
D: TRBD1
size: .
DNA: TGTGCCAGCAGCTTAGGAACAGGGGAAACAGACTCCTACGAGCAGTACTTC
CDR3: CASSLGTGETDSYEQYF

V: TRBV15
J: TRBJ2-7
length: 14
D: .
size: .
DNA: TGTGCCACCAGCAGAGATAGGTGGGAGCACGAGCAGTACTTC
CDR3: CATSRDRWEHEQYF

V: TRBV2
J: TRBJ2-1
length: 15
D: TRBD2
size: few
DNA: TGTGCCAGCAGGGTGGAACTAGCGGAGACCAATGAGCAGTTCTTC
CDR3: CASRVELAETNEQFF

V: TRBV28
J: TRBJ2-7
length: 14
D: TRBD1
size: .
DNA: TGTGCCAGCAGTTTTATCGGACAGGGCTACGAGCAGTACTTC
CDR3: CASSFIGQGYEQYF

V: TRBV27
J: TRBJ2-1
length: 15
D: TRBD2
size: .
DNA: TGTGCCAGCAGTTCCGGGACTAGCGGGGCTAATGAGCAGTTCTTC
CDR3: CASSSGTSGANEQFF

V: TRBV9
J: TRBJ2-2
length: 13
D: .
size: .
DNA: TGTGCCAGCAGCGTCTGGGACACCGGGGAGCTGTTTTTT
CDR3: CASSVWDTGELFF

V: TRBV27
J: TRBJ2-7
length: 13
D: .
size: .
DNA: TGTGCCAGCAGCCCACAGGACAATTACGAGCAGTACTTC
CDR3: CASSPQDNYEQYF

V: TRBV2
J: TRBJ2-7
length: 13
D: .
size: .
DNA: TGTGCCCTCGGCCCAGGAGGCTCCTACGAGCAGTACTTC
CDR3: CALGPGGSYEQYF

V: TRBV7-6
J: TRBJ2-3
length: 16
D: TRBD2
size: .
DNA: TGTGCCAGCAGCCCGTCTCTAGCGGGAATTGCAGATACGCAGTATTTT
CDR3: CASSPSLAGIADTQYF

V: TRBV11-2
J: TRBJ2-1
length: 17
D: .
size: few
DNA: TGTGCCAGCAGCGTTGAAGGTGGGTCCTTCGAGTACAATGAGCAGTTCTTC
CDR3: CASSVEGGSFEYNEQFF

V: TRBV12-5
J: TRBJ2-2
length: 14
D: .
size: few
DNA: TGTGCTAGTGGTTTGGGGACAGACACCGGGGAGCTGTTTTTT
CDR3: CASGLGTDTGELFF

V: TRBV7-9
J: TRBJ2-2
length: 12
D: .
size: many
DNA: TGTGCCAGCAGCTTAGTCACCGGGGAGCTGTTTTTT
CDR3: CASSLVTGELFF

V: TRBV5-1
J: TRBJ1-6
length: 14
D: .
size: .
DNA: TGCGCCAGCAGCCCCGGCAGGAGAGATTCACCCCCCCTCTTT
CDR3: CASSPGRRDSPPLF

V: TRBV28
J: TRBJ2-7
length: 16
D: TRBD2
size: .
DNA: TGTGCCAGCAGTCCTTCTAGGGGTAGCGGGAACTACGAGCAGTACTTC
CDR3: CASSPSRGSGNYEQYF

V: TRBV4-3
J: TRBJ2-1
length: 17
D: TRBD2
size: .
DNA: TGCGCCAGCAGCCAAGTAGCGGGAAGATTCTCCTACAATGAGCAGTTCTTC
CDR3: CASSQVAGRFSYNEQFF

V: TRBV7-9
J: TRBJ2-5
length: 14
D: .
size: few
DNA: TGTGCCAGCAGCTTAGAGGGTAGAGTTCCCTCCCAGTACTTC
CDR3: CASSLEGRVPSQYF

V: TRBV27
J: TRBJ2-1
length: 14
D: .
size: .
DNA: TGTGCCAGCAGTTTCGGGATCTCCTACAATGAGCAGTTCTTC
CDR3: CASSFGISYNEQFF

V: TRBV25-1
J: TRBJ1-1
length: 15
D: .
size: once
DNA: TGTGCCAGCAGTGGATGGCAGGGAATGAACACTGAAGCTTTCTTT
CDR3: CASSGWQGMNTEAFF

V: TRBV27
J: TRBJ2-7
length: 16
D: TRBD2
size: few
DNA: TGTGCCAGCAGTTCCGGGACTAGCGGGAGGAGCCACGAGCAGTACTTC
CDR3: CASSSGTSGRSHEQYF

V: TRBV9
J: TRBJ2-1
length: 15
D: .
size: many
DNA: TGTGCCAGCAGCGTAGTGCCAGGGCGGGGCAATGAGCAGTTCTTC
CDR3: CASSVVPGRGNEQFF

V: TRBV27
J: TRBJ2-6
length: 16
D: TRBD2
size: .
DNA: TGTGCCAGCGGGGGGGACCCACTATCTGGGGCCAACGTCCTGACTTTC
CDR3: CASGGDPLSGANVLTF

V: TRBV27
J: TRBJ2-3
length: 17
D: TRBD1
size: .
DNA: TGTGCCAGCAGTTCGTCGCCCGGGACAGGGCTAACAGATACGCAGTATTTT
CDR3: CASSSSPGTGLTDTQYF

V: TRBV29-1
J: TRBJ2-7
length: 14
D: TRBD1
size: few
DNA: TGCAGCGACAAACCCGGACAGGGCGTGAAAGAGCAGTACTTC
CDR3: CSDKPGQGVKEQYF

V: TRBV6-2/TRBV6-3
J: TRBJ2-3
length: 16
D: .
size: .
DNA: TGTGCCAGCAGTTACCTTTCCATCACTAGCACAGATACGCAGTATTTT
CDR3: CASSYLSITSTDTQYF

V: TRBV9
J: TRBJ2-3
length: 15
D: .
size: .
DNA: TGTGCCAGCAGCGGGCTGGGGGGAGTGGCAGATACGCAGTATTTT
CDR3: CASSGLGGVADTQYF

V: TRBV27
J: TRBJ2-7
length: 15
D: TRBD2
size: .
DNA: TGTGCCAGCAGTCCCTCGGGGAGGGCGGCCTACGAGCAGTACTTC
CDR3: CASSPSGRAAYEQYF

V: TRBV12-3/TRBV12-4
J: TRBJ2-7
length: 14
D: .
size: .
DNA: TGTGCCAGCAGTTTAACTAGGGGAGGCTACGAGCAGTACTTC
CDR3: CASSLTRGGYEQYF

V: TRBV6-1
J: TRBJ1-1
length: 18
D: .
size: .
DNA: TGTGCCAGCAGTGAAGCGCTCACCTTAGGGGGACGCACACTGAGGGCTTTCTTT
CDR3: CASSEALTLGGRTLRAFF

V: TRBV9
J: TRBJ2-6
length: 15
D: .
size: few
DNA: TGTGCCAGCAGCGTTGCAGTATCTGGGGCCAACGTCCTGACTTTC
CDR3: CASSVAVSGANVLTF

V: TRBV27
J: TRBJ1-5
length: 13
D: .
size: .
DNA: TGTGCCAGCAGTCGACTGACGAATCAGCCCCAGCATTTT
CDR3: CASSRLTNQPQHF

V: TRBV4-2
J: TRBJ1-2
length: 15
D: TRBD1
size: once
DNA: TGTGCCAGCAGCCAAGACCGGGGGACAGACTATGGCTACACCTTC
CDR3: CASSQDRGTDYGYTF

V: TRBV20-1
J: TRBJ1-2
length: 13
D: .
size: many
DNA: TGCAGTGCTAGAGATAGGTCCTCGGGGGCTGGCACCTTC
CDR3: CSARDRSSGAGTF

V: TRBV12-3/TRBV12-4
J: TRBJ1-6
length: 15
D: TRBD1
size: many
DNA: TGTGCCAGCAGCTATGGTGGGACAGGCGGTTCACCCCTCCACTTT
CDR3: CASSYGGTGGSPLHF

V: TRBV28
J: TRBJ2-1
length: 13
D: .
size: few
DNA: TGTGCCAGCAGTTCAATCGAACTGATCGAGCAGTTCTTC
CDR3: CASSSIELIEQFF

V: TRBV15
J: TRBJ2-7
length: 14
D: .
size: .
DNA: TGTGCCACCAGCAGAGCACAGAGCTCCTACGAGCAGTACTTC
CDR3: CATSRAQSSYEQYF

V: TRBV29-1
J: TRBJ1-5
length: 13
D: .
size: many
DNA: TGCAGCGCCGGGGGCGCTTTGGATCAGCCCCAGCATTTT
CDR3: CSAGGALDQPQHF

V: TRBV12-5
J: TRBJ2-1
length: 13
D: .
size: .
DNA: TGTGCTAGTGGCGTCCTGACTGTTAATGAGCAGTTCTTC
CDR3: CASGVLTVNEQFF

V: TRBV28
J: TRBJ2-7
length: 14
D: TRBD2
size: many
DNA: TGTGCCAGCAGTTACCGCGGGAGGGCCTACGAGCAGTACTTC
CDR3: CASSYRGRAYEQYF

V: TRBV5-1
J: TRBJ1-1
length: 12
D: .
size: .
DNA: TGCGCCAGCAGCCTCTCCCCGGGTGAAGCTTTCTTT
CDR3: CASSLSPGEAFF

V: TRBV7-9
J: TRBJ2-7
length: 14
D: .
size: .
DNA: TGTGCCAGCAGCTTAGCCCCAGCCTCCTACGAGCAGTACTTC
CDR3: CASSLAPASYEQYF

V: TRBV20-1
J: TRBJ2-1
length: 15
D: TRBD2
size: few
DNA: TGCAGTGGCCTCCCCCGGGGACTAGAAAACAATGAGCAGTTCTTC
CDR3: CSGLPRGLENNEQFF

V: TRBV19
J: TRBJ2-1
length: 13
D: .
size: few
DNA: TGTGCCAGTAGCCGATATAGTTACAATGAGCAGTTCTTC
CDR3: CASSRYSYNEQFF

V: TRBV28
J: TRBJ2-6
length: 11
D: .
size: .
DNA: TGTGCCAGCAGTTTGACTTCCGTCCTGACTTTC
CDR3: CASSLTSVLTF

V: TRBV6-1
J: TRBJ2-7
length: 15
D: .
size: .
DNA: TGTGCCAGCAGAACCGGGGCAGGGGGGGGCTACGAGCAGTACTTC
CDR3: CASRTGAGGGYEQYF